The source of this TCR beta chain is a study of cytomegalovirus exposure and HLA in healthy donors. On this clone itself: Its cognate antigen is unknown.

PCR involved 60 Vbeta and 13 Jbeta primers. This table comes from immunoSEQ multiplex PCR, and its TCRdb copy is limited to in-frame clones, with some not included. This table has 110,000 to 150,000 clones, just under 70% appearing once. This CDR3 is 13 amino acids long. Trimming cost V 6 bases and J 5 bases, with 13 bases left between them. Germline CDR1 is MDHEN and CDR2 is SYDVKM. Notes on the study in general: A later analysis linked a missense DCLRE1C variant to TCR beta V- and J-gene trimming.

Sample: PBMCs. The chain is built from TRBV28 and TRBJ1-2, with D hard to call. The source is a man aged 60 to 69 in good health and CMV-seronegative. This CDR3 is CASRPTPLYGYTF. The CDR3 DNA sequence: TGTGCCAGCAGACCCACACCTCTTTATGGCTACACCTTC.